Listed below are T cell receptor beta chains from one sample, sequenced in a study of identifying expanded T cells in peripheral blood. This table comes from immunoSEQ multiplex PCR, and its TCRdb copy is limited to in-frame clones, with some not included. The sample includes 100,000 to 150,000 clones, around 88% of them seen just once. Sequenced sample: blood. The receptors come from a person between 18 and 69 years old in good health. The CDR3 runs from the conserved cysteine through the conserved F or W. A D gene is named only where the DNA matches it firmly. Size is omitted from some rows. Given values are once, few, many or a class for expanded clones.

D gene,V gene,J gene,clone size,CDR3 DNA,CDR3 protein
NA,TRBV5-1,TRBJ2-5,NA,TGCGCCAGCAGCTTGGAATTATTTCAAGAGACCCAGTACTTC,CASSLELFQETQYF
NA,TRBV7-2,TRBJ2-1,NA,TGTGCCAGCAGCTTAGGAGGGGGAGGCTCCTACAATGAGCAGTTCTTC,CASSLGGGGSYNEQFF
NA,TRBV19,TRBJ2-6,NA,TGTGCCAGTAGGAACAGGGTTGAAGTCGGGGCCAACGTCCTGACTTTC,CASRNRVEVGANVLTF
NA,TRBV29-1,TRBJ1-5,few,TGCAGCGTTGTTTTCAGGGCTGATCAGCCCCAGCATTTT,CSVVFRADQPQHF
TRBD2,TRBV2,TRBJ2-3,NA,TGTGCCAGCAGTGAGCGCATGACTAGCGGGGGTACCTTAGATACGCAGTATTTT,CASSERMTSGGTLDTQYF
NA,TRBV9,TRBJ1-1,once,TGTGCCACCAACCCGGGGCATTTGAACACTGAAGCTTTCTTT,CATNPGHLNTEAFF
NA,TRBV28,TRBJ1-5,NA,TGTGCCAGCAGGACAGGTCAGTACAATCAGCCCCAGCATTTT,CASRTGQYNQPQHF
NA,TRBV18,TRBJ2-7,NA,TGTGCCAGCTCACAGTGGCAGGGCGGGTCCTACGAGCAGTACTTC,CASSQWQGGSYEQYF
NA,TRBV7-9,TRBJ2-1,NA,TGTGCCAGCAGCCAATGGGCGGCCTCCTACAATGAGCAGTTCTTC,CASSQWAASYNEQFF
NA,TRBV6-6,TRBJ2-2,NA,TGTGCCAGCAGTTACGGGGGATCGAACACCGGGGAGCTGTTTTTT,CASSYGGSNTGELFF
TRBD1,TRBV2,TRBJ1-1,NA,TGTGCCAGCAGTGAACTTGGGACAGGGGAAGGAGACACTGAAGCTTTCTTT,CASSELGTGEGDTEAFF
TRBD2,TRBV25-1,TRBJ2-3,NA,TGTGCCAGCAGCCTAGCGGGGGGTATCACAGATACGCAGTATTTT,CASSLAGGITDTQYF
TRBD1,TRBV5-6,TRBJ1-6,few,TGTGCCAGCAGCTTAGTGGGGACAGGGGTAGGGCCCCTCCACTTT,CASSLVGTGVGPLHF
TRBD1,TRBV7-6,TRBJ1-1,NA,TGTGCCAGCAGGAAGACAGGGGGGAACACTGAAGCTTTCTTT,CASRKTGGNTEAFF
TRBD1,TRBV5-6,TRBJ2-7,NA,TGTGCCAGCAGCTCCATTGGACAGGGTAACGAGCAGTACTTC,CASSSIGQGNEQYF
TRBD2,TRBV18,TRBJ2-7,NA,TGTGCCAGCTCACCGGCGGGAGAGGTCTACGAGCAGTACTTC,CASSPAGEVYEQYF
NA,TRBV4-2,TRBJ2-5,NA,TGTGCCAGCAGCCAAGAATTATTAGGGGGAGAGACCCAGTACTTC,CASSQELLGGETQYF
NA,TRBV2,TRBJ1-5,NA,TGTGCCAGCAGTGGGAACGGGGGCGGATATCAGCCCCAGCATTTT,CASSGNGGGYQPQHF
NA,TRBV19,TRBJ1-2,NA,TGTGCCAGTAGTATAGAGGCCAGGAGGGGCTACACCTTC,CASSIEARRGYTF
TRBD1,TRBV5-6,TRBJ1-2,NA,TGTGCCAGCAGCTCAACAGGGGGCGCTTCCCTCCAGGATGGCTACACCTTC,CASSSTGGASLQDGYTF
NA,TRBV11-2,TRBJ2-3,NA,TGTGCCAGCAGCTTAGATCCGACAGTCACAGATACGCAGTATTTT,CASSLDPTVTDTQYF
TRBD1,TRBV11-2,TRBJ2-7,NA,TGTGCCAGCAGCCTAGGGCCAGACAGGGGGCGAAACGACGAGCAGTACTTC,CASSLGPDRGRNDEQYF
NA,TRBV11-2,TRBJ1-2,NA,TGTGCCAGCAGCTTAGCGCAGAACTATGGCTACACCTTC,CASSLAQNYGYTF
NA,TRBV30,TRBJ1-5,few,TGTGCCTGGAGTGTCAGGGATCGCCAGCATTTT,CAWSVRDRQHF
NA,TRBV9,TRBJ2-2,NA,TGTGCCAGCAGCGTAGGCCTAGCCTCCGGGGAGCTGTTTTTT,CASSVGLASGELFF
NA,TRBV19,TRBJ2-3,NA,TGTGCCAGTAGTATGAACAGCCACAGCACAGATACGCAGTATTTT,CASSMNSHSTDTQYF
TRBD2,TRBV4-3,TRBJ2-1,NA,TGCGCCAGCAGCCAGGAAGATAGCGGGGGAAAGGATGAGCAGTTCTTC,CASSQEDSGGKDEQFF
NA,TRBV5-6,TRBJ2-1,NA,TGTGCCAGCAGCTGGGGTCGAGCCGGGGAGCAGTTCTTC,CASSWGRAGEQFF
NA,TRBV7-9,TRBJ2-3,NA,TGTGCCAGCAGCTTAGACGGGAGAATTTCAGATACGCAGTATTTT,CASSLDGRISDTQYF
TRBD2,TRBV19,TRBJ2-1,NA,TGTGCCAGTAGTTACGGACTAGCGGGAGCTTTCGATGAGCAGTTCTTC,CASSYGLAGAFDEQFF
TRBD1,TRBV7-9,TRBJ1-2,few,TGTGCCAGCAGCTGGGGACAGGGGAAGGATGGCTACACCTTC,CASSWGQGKDGYTF
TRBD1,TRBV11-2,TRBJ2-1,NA,TGTGCCAGCCAACAGTCTGGGACAGGGGGCTTCTCGGACAATGAGCAGTTCTTC,CASQQSGTGGFSDNEQFF
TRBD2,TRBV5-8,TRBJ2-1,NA,TGTGCCAGCCTCATCCGCATAGCGGGGGGGGGTGAGCAGTTCTTC,CASLIRIAGGGEQFF
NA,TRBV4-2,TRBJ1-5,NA,TGTGCCAGCAGCCAAGAGGCAACAGTTAATCAGCCCCAGCATTTT,CASSQEATVNQPQHF
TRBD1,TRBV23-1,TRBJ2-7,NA,TGCGCCAGCAGTCAATCCCCCGGACAGGTTACCTACGAGCAGTACTTC,CASSQSPGQVTYEQYF
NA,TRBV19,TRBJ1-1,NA,TGTGCCAGTAGGCTGAACACTGAAGCTTTCTTT,CASRLNTEAFF
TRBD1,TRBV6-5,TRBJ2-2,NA,TGTGCCAGCAGTTACGACCACAGGGGGAACACCGGGGAGCTGTTTTTT,CASSYDHRGNTGELFF
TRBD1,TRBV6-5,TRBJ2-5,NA,TGTGCCAGCAAAACAGGGGTGGAGACCCAGTACTTC,CASKTGVETQYF
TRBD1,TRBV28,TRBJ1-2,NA,TGTGCCAGCAGCAAGCGGCCACAGGGGAACTATGGCTACACCTTC,CASSKRPQGNYGYTF
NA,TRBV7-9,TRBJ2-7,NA,TGTGCCAGCAGCTTATACCACGGAGGCTACGAGCAGTACTTC,CASSLYHGGYEQYF
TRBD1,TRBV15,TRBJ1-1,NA,TGTGCCACCAGCACCTTCCACCGGGACAGGCAAAAAGCTTTCTTT,CATSTFHRDRQKAFF
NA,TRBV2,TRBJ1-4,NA,TGTGCCAGCAAGCCTGGGACGGGAAATGAAAAACTGTTTTTT,CASKPGTGNEKLFF
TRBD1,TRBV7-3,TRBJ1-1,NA,TGTGCCAGCAGCCCGGCAGGACAGGTGAACACTGAAGCTTTCTTT,CASSPAGQVNTEAFF
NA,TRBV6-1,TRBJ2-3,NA,TGTGCCAGCAGTGAAGTATGGGGAAGGGCAGATACGCAGTATTTT,CASSEVWGRADTQYF
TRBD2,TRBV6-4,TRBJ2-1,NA,TGTGCCAGCAGTGACAGGACTAGCGGATACAATGAGCAGTTCTTC,CASSDRTSGYNEQFF
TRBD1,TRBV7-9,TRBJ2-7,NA,TGTGCCAGCAGCACGGGACAGGGCGCCTACGAGCAGTACTTC,CASSTGQGAYEQYF
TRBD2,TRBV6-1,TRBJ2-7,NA,TGTGCCAGTTACCCGGGGGGATACTACGAGCAGTACTTC,CASYPGGYYEQYF
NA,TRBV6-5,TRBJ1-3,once,TGTGCCAGCAGTTACTCGTTAATGGAACGTCGTTATTTT,CASSYSLMERRYF